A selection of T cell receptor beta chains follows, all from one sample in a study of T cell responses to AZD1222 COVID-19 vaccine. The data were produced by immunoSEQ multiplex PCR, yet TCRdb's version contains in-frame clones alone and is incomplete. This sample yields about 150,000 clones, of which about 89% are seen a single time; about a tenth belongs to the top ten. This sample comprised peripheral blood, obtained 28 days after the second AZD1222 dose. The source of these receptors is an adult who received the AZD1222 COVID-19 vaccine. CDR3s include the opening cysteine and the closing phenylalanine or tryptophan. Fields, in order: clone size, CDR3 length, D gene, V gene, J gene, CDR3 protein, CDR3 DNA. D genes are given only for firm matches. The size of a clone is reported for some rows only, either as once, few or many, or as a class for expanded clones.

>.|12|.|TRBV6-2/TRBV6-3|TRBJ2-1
CASSNRFFEQFF
TGTGCCAGCAGCAACAGGTTTTTTGAGCAGTTCTTC
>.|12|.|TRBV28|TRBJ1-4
CASSPLVEKLFF
TGTGCCAGCAGTCCTCTCGTTGAAAAACTGTTTTTT
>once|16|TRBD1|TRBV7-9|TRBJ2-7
CASSLFPGTGSYEQYF
TGTGCCAGCAGCTTATTTCCCGGGACAGGCTCCTACGAGCAGTACTTC
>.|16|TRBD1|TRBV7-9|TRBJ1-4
CASSLVLGTGDEKLFF
TGTGCCAGCAGCTTAGTTCTGGGGACAGGGGATGAAAAACTGTTTTTT
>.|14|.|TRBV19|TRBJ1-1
CASSTPGGNTEAFF
TGTGCCAGTAGTACCCCGGGAGGGAACACTGAAGCTTTCTTT
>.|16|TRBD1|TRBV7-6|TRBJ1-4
CASSEGGAATNEKLFF
TGTGCCAGCAGCGAAGGGGGCGCGGCGACTAATGAAAAACTGTTTTTT
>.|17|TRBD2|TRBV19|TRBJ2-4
CASSIIKREGPKNIQYF
TGTGCCAGTAGTATTATCAAGCGGGAGGGCCCCAAAAACATTCAGTACTTC
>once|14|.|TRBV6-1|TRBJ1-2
CASSQAPSAAGYTF
TGTGCCAGCAGTCAAGCCCCCTCCGCCGCGGGCTACACCTTC
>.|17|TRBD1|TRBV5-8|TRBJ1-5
CASSLGTGTRGNQPQHF
TGTGCCAGCAGCTTGGGGACAGGGACCAGGGGCAATCAGCCCCAGCATTTT
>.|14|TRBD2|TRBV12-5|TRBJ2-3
CASGASGSTDTQYF
TGTGCTAGTGGCGCTAGCGGAAGCACAGATACGCAGTATTTT
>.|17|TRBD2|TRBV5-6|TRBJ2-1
CASSPRLAGGQNNEQFF
TGTGCCAGCAGCCCGAGACTAGCGGGAGGGCAGAACAATGAGCAGTTCTTC
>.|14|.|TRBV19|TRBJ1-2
CASSRREANYGYTF
TGTGCCAGTAGTCGTCGAGAAGCTAACTATGGCTACACCTTC
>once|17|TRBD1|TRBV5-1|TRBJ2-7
CASSLAWDRGELYEQYF
TGCGCCAGCAGCTTGGCCTGGGACAGGGGAGAACTCTACGAGCAGTACTTC
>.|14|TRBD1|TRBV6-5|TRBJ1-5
CASSYRQGNQPQHF
TGTGCCAGCAGTTACCGACAGGGGAATCAGCCCCAGCATTTT
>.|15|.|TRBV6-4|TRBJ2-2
CASKKEPGPTGELFF
TGTGCCAGCAAGAAAGAGCCAGGACCCACCGGGGAGCTGTTTTTT
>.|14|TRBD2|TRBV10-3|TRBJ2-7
CAISESGGSYEQYF
TGTGCCATCAGTGAGAGCGGGGGCTCCTACGAGCAGTACTTC
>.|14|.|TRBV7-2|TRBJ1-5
CASSLVPGDQPQHF
TGTGCCAGCAGCTTAGTGCCAGGGGATCAGCCCCAGCATTTT
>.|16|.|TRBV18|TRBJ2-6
CASSLTAPSGANVLTF
TGTGCCAGCTCATTGACTGCTCCCTCTGGGGCCAACGTCCTGACTTTC
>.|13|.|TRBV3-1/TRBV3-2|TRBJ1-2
CASSQAGTYGYTF
TGTGCCAGCAGCCAAGCAGGGACCTATGGCTACACCTTC
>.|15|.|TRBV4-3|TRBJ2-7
CASSQEARGSYEQYF
TGCGCCAGCAGCCAAGAGGCGAGGGGCTCCTACGAGCAGTACTTC
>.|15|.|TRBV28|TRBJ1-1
CASSPSGAGNTEAFF
TGTGCCAGCAGTCCGAGTGGGGCAGGGAACACTGAAGCTTTCTTT
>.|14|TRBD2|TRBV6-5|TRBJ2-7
CASRQAGKAYEQYF
TGTGCCAGCAGACAAGCGGGGAAGGCCTACGAGCAGTACTTC
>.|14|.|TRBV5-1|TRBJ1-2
CASSLDSRNYGYTF
TGCGCCAGCAGCTTAGACAGCCGAAACTATGGCTACACCTTC
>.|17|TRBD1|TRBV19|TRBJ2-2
CASRSGTGFSNTGELFF
TGTGCCAGTAGATCCGGGACAGGATTTTCCAACACCGGGGAGCTGTTTTTT
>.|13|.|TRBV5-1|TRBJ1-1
CASSNPLNTEAFF
TGCGCCAGCAGCAACCCATTGAACACTGAAGCTTTCTTT
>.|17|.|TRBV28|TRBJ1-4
CASSLDQGGATNEKLFF
TGTGCCAGCAGTTTAGACCAGGGTGGGGCAACTAATGAAAAACTGTTTTTT
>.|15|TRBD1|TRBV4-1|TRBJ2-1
CASSQGDRDMNEQFF
TGCGCCAGCAGCCAAGGGGACAGGGACATGAATGAGCAGTTCTTC
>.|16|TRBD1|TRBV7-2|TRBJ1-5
CASSARGQGFNQPQHF
TGTGCCAGCAGCGCCCGGGGACAGGGATTTAATCAGCCCCAGCATTTT
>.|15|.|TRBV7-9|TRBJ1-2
CASSLELSGVGGYTF
TGTGCCAGCAGCTTAGAATTATCGGGGGTTGGTGGCTACACCTTC
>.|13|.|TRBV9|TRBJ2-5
CASSVAGAETQYF
TGTGCCAGCAGCGTAGCAGGGGCAGAGACCCAGTACTTC